This is a list of T cell receptor beta chains from one sample in a study of PD-1 blockade in classical Hodgkin lymphoma. Using immunoSEQ multiplex PCR, the repertoire was profiled, and TCRdb retains in-frame clones only, with some absent. The data hold about 23,000 clones, with roughly 90% observed a single time. Sequencing used peripheral blood mononuclear cells (PBMCs), obtained before the fourth cycle of nivolumab. The receptors shown here come from a human donor with classical Hodgkin lymphoma. CDR3s include the opening cysteine and the closing phenylalanine or tryptophan. A D gene is named only where the DNA matches it firmly. Not all rows give a size; the values are once, few, many and, for expanded clones, a class.

v_gene,j_gene,abundance,d_gene,CDR3nt,CDR3aa
TRBV6-5,TRBJ1-5,NA,NA,TGTGCCAGCAGTTACGCAGGTTCTAGTCAGCCCCAGCATTTT,CASSYAGSSQPQHF
TRBV7-9,TRBJ1-5,NA,NA,TGTGCCAGCAGCCCGCCCACCCCCCAGCATTTT,CASSPPTPQHF
TRBV27,TRBJ2-7,NA,NA,TGTGCCAGCAGTCTACAGGCTTTCGCGCTGTACGAGCAGTACTTC,CASSLQAFALYEQYF
TRBV6-6,TRBJ2-7,NA,NA,TGTGCCAGCAGTTTAACCACCATGGACGAGCAGTACTTC,CASSLTTMDEQYF
TRBV19,TRBJ1-2,NA,NA,TGTGCCAGTAGTATTTATTCCGCGGGGGCGACCTATGGCTACACCTTC,CASSIYSAGATYGYTF
TRBV18,TRBJ2-5,NA,TRBD1,TGTGCCAGCTCACAAACAGGGGGCGGAGAGACCCAGTACTTC,CASSQTGGGETQYF
TRBV5-1,TRBJ2-5,NA,NA,TGCGCCAGCAGCTTGGTTGGATCCTGGGAAGAGACCCAGTACTTC,CASSLVGSWEETQYF
TRBV6-1,TRBJ1-1,NA,NA,TGTGCCAGCAGTGAACCGGGACTGGGGAACACTGAAGCTTTCTTT,CASSEPGLGNTEAFF
TRBV10-3,TRBJ2-5,NA,TRBD2,TGTGCCATCAGTGTAACTAGCGGGGGCCAAGAGACCCAGTACTTC,CAISVTSGGQETQYF
TRBV5-4,TRBJ2-6,NA,NA,TGTGCCAGCAGCTTGTGGTCCTCTGGGGCCAACGTCCTGACTTTC,CASSLWSSGANVLTF
TRBV7-8,TRBJ2-2,NA,NA,TGTGCCAGCAGCTTAGCTCGGGACGGGCCGGCAACCGCCGGGGAGCTGTTTTTT,CASSLARDGPATAGELFF
TRBV19,TRBJ1-5,few,NA,TGTGCCAGTAGCCGGACCCCGGAGCGACCTCAGCCCCAGCATTTT,CASSRTPERPQPQHF
TRBV5-5,TRBJ1-4,NA,NA,TGTGCCAGCAGCCCTTGGAAGGGCGGTGAAAAACTGTTTTTT,CASSPWKGGEKLFF
TRBV6-4,TRBJ2-2,NA,TRBD2,TGTGCCAGCAGTGAGCGGGGGGGCACCGGGGAGCTGTTTTTT,CASSERGGTGELFF
TRBV30,TRBJ2-1,NA,TRBD2,TGTGCCTGGAGTGTCGGACTAGCGGGATACAATGAGCAGTTCTTC,CAWSVGLAGYNEQFF
TRBV15,TRBJ1-1,once,NA,TGTGCCACCAGCAGAGTTGGGGGACCTGAAGCTTTCTTT,CATSRVGGPEAFF
TRBV28,TRBJ1-1,NA,NA,TGTGCCAGCCGTCCCCCCCGCGAGAACACTGAAGCTTTCTTT,CASRPPRENTEAFF
TRBV18,TRBJ2-7,NA,TRBD2,TGTGCCAGCTCGCCAGGACTAGCGGGAGCAGGCTACGAGCAGTACTTC,CASSPGLAGAGYEQYF
TRBV15,TRBJ1-5,NA,TRBD1,TGTGCCACCAGCTTTGGGACAGGGGGGGGCCAGCCCCAGCATTTT,CATSFGTGGGQPQHF
TRBV27,TRBJ2-5,once,TRBD1,TGTGCCAGCAGCGGGACAGCACAAGAGACCCAGTACTTC,CASSGTAQETQYF
TRBV7-3,TRBJ1-2,NA,TRBD1,TGTGCCAGCAGCTCCGGACAGGGATACTATGGCTACACCTTC,CASSSGQGYYGYTF
TRBV30,TRBJ1-1,few,NA,TGTGCCTGGAGTGGAGGGTCTGAAGCTTTCTTT,CAWSGGSEAFF
TRBV30,TRBJ1-4,NA,NA,TGTGCCTGGAGTGCATCCCGGACAGCTGTGACTGAAAAACTGTTTTTT,CAWSASRTAVTEKLFF
TRBV27,TRBJ2-7,once,NA,TGTGCCAGCAGTACGCGGGACAGATCCTACGAGCAGTACTTC,CASSTRDRSYEQYF
TRBV5-1,TRBJ2-2,few,NA,TGCGCCAGCAGCTTGGACGGGAACACCGGGGAGCTGTTTTTT,CASSLDGNTGELFF
TRBV4-2,TRBJ1-2,NA,TRBD1,TGTGCCAGCAGCCAAGATGCGGAGGGGGCTCACTATGGCTACACCTTC,CASSQDAEGAHYGYTF
TRBV9,TRBJ1-1,NA,NA,TGTGCCAGCAGCGTAGCTACCGGGAGTGAAGCTTTCTTT,CASSVATGSEAFF
TRBV5-1,TRBJ2-7,NA,TRBD1,TGCGCCAGCAGCTTGGGGTCGGGACAGGGGATCCAGCAGTACTTC,CASSLGSGQGIQQYF
TRBV2,TRBJ2-5,NA,NA,TGTGCCAGCAGTGGAAATAGGGCAGAGACCCAGTACTTC,CASSGNRAETQYF
TRBV7-3,TRBJ2-3,once,NA,TGTGCCAGCAGCCCCGGAGGAGATACGCAGTATTTT,CASSPGGDTQYF
TRBV5-5,TRBJ2-5,NA,TRBD2,TGTGCCAGCAGCTTCGGGCTAGCGGGGGGGCTGGAGACCCAGTACTTC,CASSFGLAGGLETQYF
TRBV5-1,TRBJ1-2,NA,NA,TGCGCCAGCAGCTTAAGTGTGGAGGGTCAGATCTCCTATGGCTACACCTTC,CASSLSVEGQISYGYTF
TRBV29-1,TRBJ2-7,NA,NA,TGCAGCGTCAAGGGGGAGGGGAGACAGTACTTC,CSVKGEGRQYF
TRBV4-1,TRBJ1-4,NA,NA,TGCGCCAGCAGCCCCAGGGACCTTGCAACTAATGAAAAACTGTTTTTT,CASSPRDLATNEKLFF
TRBV9,TRBJ2-2,NA,NA,TGTGCCAGCAGCTCTCCGTTCACCGGGACCCCCACCGGGGAGCTGTTTTTT,CASSSPFTGTPTGELFF
TRBV6-1,TRBJ1-6,once,NA,TGTGCCAGCAGTGAAGCCCACAGGTCCTCCTATAATTCACCCCTCCACTTT,CASSEAHRSSYNSPLHF
TRBV5-6,TRBJ2-3,NA,NA,TGTGCCAGCAGCCTTGGGAGGCGCACAGATACGCAGTATTTT,CASSLGRRTDTQYF
TRBV5-8,TRBJ2-7,NA,NA,TGTGCCAGCAGCGCCCGGGTCCCCGTCTACGAGCAGTACTTC,CASSARVPVYEQYF
TRBV30,TRBJ1-1,NA,NA,TGTGCCTGGAGTGTACCCCCAACGAACACTGAAGCTTTCTTT,CAWSVPPTNTEAFF